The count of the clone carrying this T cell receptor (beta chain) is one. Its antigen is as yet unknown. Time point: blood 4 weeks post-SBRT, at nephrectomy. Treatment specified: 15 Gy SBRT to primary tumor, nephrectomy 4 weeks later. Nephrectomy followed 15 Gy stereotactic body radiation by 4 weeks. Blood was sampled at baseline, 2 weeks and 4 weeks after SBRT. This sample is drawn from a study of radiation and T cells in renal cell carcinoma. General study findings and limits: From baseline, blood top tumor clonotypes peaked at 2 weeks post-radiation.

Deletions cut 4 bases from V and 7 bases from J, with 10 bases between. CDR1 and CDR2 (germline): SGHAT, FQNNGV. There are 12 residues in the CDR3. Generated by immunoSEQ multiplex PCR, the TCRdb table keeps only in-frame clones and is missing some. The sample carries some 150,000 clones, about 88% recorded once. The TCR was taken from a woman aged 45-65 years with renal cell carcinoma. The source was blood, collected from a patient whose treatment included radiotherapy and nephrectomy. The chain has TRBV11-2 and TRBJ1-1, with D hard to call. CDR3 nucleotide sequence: TGTGCCAGCAGCTCTAGTGGGGTTGAAGCTTTCTTT. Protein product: CASSSSGVEAFF.